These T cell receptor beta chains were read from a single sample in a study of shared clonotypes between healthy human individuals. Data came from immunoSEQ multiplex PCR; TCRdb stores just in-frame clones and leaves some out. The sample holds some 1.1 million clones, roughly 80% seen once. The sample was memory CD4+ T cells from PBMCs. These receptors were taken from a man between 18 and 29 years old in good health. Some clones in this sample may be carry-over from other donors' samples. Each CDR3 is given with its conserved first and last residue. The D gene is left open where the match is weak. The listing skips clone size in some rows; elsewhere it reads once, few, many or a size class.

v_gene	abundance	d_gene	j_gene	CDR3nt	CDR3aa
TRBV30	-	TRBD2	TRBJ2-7	TGTGCCTGGAGTGAAGCGGGAGGGCCGTACGAGCAGTACTTC	CAWSEAGGPYEQYF
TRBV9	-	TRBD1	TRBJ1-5	TGTGCCAGCAGCCAGGGACAGGGCGATCAGCCCCAGCATTTT	CASSQGQGDQPQHF
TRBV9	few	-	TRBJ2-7	TGTGCCAGCAGCGCCCAAGTAGGGCGGAGTAGCTCCTACGAGCAGTACTTC	CASSAQVGRSSSYEQYF
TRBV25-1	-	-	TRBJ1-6	TGTGCCAGCAGTGAGGCAAATTCACCCCTCCACTTT	CASSEANSPLHF
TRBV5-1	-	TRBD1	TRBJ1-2	TGCGCCAGCAGCATCGACCGGGACAGGGACTATGGCTACACCTTC	CASSIDRDRDYGYTF
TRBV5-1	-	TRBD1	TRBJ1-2	TGCGCCAGCAGCGTGGACAGGAACTATGGCTACACCTTC	CASSVDRNYGYTF
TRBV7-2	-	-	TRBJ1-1	TGTGCCAGCAGCCTCCCACATGTTGAGAACACTGAAGCTTTCTTT	CASSLPHVENTEAFF
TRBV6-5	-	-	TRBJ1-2	TGTGCCAGCAGACCGACAGACAGGTTATCCTACACCTTC	CASRPTDRLSYTF
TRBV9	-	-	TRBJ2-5	TGTGCCAGCGCGAGGGGAGAGACCCAGTACTTC	CASARGETQYF
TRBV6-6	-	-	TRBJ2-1	TGTGCCAGCAGCTCACAGGGACTTGAGCAGTTCTTC	CASSSQGLEQFF
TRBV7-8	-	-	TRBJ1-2	TGTGCCAGCAGCTTACCGAGGGGACGCCTTAACTATGGCTACACCTTC	CASSLPRGRLNYGYTF
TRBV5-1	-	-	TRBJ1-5	TGCGCCAGCAGCTTTCTTCCAGATCAGCCCCAGCATTTT	CASSFLPDQPQHF
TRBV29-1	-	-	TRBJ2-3	TGCAGCGTTGAAGGTATGACAGATACGCAGTATTTT	CSVEGMTDTQYF
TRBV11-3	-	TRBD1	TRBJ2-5	TGTGCCAGCAGCCTCGGGACAGGGCCCCCACGGGCCCAGTACTTC	CASSLGTGPPRAQYF
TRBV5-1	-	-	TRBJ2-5	TGCGCCAGCAGCTTGGTCCTATCAGGGAGGGGGGTCCAAGAGACCCAGTACTTC	CASSLVLSGRGVQETQYF
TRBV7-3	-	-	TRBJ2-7	TGTGCCAGCAGCCCCGGTCAGGGGGGAAACGAGCAGTACTTC	CASSPGQGGNEQYF
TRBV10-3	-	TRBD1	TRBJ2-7	TGTGCCATCAGGGACAGGGGGCGGGAGCAGTACTTC	CAIRDRGREQYF
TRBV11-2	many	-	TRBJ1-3	TGTGCCAGCAGCTTACGGACTATCTCTGGAAACACCATATATTTT	CASSLRTISGNTIYF
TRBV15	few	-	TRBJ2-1	TGTGCCACCAGCACCTCCAAAAAATACAATGAGCAGTTCTTC	CATSTSKKYNEQFF
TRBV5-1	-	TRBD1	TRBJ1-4	TGCGCCAGCAGCCCGGGACAGGGGACAACTAATGAAAAACTGTTTTTT	CASSPGQGTTNEKLFF
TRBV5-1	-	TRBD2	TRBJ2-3	TGCGCCAGCAGCTTGGTCCTAGCGGGTGGAGATACGCAGTATTTT	CASSLVLAGGDTQYF
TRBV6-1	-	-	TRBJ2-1	TGTGCCAGCAGTGGATTGACAGATACCTCCTACAATGAGCAGTTCTTC	CASSGLTDTSYNEQFF